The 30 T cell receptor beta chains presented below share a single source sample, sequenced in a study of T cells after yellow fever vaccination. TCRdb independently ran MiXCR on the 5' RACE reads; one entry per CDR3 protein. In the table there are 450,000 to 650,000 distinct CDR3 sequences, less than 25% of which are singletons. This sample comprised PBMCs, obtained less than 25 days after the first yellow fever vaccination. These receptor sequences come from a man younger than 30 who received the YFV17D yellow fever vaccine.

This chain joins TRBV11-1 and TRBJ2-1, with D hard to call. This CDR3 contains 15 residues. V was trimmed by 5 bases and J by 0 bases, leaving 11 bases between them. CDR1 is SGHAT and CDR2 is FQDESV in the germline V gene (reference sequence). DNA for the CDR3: TGTGCCAGCAGCGCGGACCCGCGCTCCTACAATGAGCAGTTCTTC. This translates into CASSADPRSYNEQFF.

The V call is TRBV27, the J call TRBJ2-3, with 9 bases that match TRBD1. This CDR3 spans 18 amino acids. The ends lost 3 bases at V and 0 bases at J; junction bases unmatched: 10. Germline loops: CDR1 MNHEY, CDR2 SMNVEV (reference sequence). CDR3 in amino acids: CASSLSLQGALSTDTQYF. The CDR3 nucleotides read TGTGCCAGCAGTTTGTCACTACAGGGGGCCCTTAGCACAGATACGCAGTATTTT.

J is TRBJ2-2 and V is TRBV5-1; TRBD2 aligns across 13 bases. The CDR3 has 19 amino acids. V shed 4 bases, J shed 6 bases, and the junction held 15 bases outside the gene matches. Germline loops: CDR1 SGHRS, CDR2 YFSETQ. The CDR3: CASSEWGLAGSLAAGELFF. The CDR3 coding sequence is TGCGCCAGCAGCGAATGGGGACTAGCGGGGTCTCTTGCAGCCGGGGAGCTGTTTTTT.

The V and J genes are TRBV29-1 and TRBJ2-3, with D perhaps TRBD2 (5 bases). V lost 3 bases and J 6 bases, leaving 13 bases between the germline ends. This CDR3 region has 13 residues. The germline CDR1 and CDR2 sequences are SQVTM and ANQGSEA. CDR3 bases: TGCAGCGTTGATCCCGGGGTAGGGGATACGCAGTATTTT. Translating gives CSVDPGVGDTQYF.

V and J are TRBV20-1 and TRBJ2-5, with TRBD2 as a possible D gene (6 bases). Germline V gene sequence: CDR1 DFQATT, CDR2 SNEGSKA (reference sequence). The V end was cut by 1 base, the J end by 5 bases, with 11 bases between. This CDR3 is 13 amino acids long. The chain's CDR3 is CSARAAAGETQYF. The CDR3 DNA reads TGCAGTGCTAGAGCTGCGGCGGGGGAGACCCAGTACTTC.

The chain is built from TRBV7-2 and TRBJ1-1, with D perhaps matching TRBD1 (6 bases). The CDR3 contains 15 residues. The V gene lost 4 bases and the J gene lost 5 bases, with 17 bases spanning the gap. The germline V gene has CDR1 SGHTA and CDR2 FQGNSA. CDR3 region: CASSSQPQGGTEAFF. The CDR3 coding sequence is TGTGCCAGCAGCTCCCAACCACAGGGTGGTACTGAAGCTTTCTTT. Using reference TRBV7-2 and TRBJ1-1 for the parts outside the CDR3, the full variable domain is GAGVSQSPSNKVTEKGKDVELRCDPISGHTALYWYRQSLGQGLEFLIYFQGNSAPDKSGLPSDRFSAERTGGSVSTLTIQRTQQEDSAVYLCASSSQPQGGTEAFFGQGTRLTVV.

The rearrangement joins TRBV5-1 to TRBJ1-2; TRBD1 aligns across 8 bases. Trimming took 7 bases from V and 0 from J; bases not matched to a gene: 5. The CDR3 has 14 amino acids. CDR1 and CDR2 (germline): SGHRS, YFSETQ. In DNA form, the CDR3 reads TGCGCCAGCCGAAGGACAGGGCCTAACTATGGCTACACCTTC. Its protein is CASRRTGPNYGYTF.

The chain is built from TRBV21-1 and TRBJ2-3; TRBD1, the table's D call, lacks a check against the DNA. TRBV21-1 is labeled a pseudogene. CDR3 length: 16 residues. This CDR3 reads CASSKEGGAELDTQYF. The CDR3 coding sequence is TGTGCCAGCAGCAAGGAGGGGGGCGCAGAATTAGATACGCAGTATTTT.

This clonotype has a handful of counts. The CDR3 spells CATSDASGSRHTF. CDR3 sequence (DNA): TGTGCCACCAGCGACGCCTCGGGTAGCCGGCACACCTTC. This rearrangement joins TRBV15 to TRBJ1-2; D is ambiguous. Germline V gives CDR1 LNHNV, CDR2 YYDKDF (reference sequence). The V end was cut by 5 bases, the J end by 12 bases, with 19 bases between. This CDR3 is 13 amino acids long.

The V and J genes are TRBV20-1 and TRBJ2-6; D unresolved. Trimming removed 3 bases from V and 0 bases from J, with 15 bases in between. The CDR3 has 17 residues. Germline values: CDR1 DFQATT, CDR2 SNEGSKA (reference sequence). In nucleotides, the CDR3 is TGCAGTGCTAGGTCCCTGGGGTATGGCTCTGGGGCCAACGTCCTGACTTTC. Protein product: CSARSLGYGSGANVLTF.

In nucleotides, the CDR3 is TGTGCCAGCAGTTTTACAGAAGAGACCCAGTACTTC. Translating gives CASSFTEETQYF. The rearrangement uses TRBV12-3 or TRBV12-4 and TRBJ2-5, with no clear D. The germline V and J ends were trimmed by 3 bases and 3 bases, with 5 bases remaining between them. This CDR3 is built from 12 residues.

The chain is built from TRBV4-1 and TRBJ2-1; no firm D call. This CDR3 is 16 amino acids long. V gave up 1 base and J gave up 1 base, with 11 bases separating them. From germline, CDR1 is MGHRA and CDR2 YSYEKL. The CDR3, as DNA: TGCGCCAGCAGCCAAGGGTTGGATGTATCCTACAATGAGCAGTTCTTC. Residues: CASSQGLDVSYNEQFF.

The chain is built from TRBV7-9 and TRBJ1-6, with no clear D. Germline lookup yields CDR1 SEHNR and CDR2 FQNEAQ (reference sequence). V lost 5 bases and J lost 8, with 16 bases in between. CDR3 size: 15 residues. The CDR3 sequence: CASSRSRAGDSPLHF. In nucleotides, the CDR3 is TGTGCCAGCAGCCGCTCTCGAGCCGGAGATTCACCCCTCCACTTT.

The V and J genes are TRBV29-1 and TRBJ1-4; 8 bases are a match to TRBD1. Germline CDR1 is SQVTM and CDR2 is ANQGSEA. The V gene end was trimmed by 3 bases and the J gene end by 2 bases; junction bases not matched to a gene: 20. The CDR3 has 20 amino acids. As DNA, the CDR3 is TGCAGCGTTGACACCGCTTCGTTCGGGACAGGAAGAGGGACTAATGAAAAACTGTTTTTT. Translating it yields CSVDTASFGTGRGTNEKLFF.

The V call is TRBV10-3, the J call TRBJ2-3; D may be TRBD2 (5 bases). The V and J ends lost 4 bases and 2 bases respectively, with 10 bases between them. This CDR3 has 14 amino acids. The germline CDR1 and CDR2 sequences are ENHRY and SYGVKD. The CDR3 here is CAISGWEHTDTQYF. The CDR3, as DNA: TGTGCCATCAGTGGGTGGGAGCACACAGATACGCAGTATTTT.

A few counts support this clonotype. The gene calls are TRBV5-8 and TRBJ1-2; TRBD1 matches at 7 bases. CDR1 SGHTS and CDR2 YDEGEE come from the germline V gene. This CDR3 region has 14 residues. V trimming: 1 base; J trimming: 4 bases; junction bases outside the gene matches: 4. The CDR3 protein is CASSLQGESYGYTF. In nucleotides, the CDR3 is TGTGCCAGCAGCTTGCAGGGGGAGAGCTATGGCTACACCTTC. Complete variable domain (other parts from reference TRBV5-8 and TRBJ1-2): EAGVTQSPTHLIKTRGQQATLRCSPISGHTSVYWYQQALGLGLQFLLWYDEGEERNRGNFPPRFSGRQFPNYSSELNVNALELEDSALYLCASSLQGESYGYTFGSGTRLTVV.

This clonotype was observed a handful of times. The CDR3 region is CASSKTSSSGYTGELFF. CDR3 sequence (DNA): TGCGCCAGCAGCAAAACGTCCTCAAGCGGCTACACCGGGGAGCTGTTTTTT. The V gene is TRBV5-1, the J gene TRBJ2-2, with D tentatively TRBD2 (5 bases). The germline V and J ends were trimmed by 4 bases and 3 bases, with 19 bases remaining between them. The length of the CDR3 is 17 residues. Per germline, CDR1 SGHRS and CDR2 YFSETQ.

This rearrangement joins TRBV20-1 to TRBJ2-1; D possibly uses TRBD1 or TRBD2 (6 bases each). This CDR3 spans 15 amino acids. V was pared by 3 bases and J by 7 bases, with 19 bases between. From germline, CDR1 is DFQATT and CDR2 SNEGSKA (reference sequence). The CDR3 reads CSARGLAKGGNEQFF. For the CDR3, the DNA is TGCAGTGCTAGGGGCCTGGCCAAGGGGGGAAATGAGCAGTTCTTC.

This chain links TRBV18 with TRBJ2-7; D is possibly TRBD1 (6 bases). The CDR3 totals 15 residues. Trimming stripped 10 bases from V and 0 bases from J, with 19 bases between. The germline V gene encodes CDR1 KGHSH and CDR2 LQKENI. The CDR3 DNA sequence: TGTGCCACCAGTATCAGGGGAGAAAGCTCCTACGAGCAGTACTTC. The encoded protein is CATSIRGESSYEQYF.

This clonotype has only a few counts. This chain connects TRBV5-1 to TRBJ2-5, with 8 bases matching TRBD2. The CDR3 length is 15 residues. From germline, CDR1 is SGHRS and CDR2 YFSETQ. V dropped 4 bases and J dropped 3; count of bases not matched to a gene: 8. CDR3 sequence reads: CASSIMTSEEETQYF. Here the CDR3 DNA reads TGCGCCAGCAGCATTATGACTAGCGAGGAAGAGACCCAGTACTTC.

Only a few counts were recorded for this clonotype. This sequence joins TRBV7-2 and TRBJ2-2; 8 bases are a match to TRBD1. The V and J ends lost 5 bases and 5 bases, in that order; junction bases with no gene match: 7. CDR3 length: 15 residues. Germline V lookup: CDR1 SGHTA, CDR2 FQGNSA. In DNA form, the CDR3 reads TGTGCCAGCAGCAACCGGGACAGGATGACCGGGGAGCTGTTTTTT. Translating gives CASSNRDRMTGELFF.

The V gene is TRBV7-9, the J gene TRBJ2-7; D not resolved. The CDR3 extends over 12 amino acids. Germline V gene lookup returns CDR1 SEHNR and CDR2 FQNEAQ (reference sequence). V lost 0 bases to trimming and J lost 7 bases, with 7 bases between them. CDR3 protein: CASSLAYWEQYF. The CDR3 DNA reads TGTGCCAGCAGCTTAGCCTATTGGGAGCAGTACTTC.

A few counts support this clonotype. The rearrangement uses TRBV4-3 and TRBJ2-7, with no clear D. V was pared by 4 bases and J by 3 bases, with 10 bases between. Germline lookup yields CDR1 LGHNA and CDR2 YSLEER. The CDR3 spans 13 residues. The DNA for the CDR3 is TGCGCCAGCAGCCGGGCTACTATCTACGAGCAGTACTTC. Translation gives CASSRATIYEQYF.

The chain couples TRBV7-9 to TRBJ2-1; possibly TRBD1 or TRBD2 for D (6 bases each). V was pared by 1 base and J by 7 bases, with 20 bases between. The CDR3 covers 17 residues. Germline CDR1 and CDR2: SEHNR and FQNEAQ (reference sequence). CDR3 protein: CASSLDWGASPGNEQFF. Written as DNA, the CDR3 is TGTGCCAGCAGCTTAGATTGGGGGGCCTCACCTGGGAATGAGCAGTTCTTC.

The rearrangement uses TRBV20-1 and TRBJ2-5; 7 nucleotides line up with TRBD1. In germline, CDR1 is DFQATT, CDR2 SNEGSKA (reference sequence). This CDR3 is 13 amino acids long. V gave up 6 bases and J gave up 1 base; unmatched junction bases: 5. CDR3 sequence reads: CSAETGPQETQYF. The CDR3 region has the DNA TGCAGTGCAGAGACAGGGCCCCAAGAGACCCAGTACTTC.

CDR3 sequence (DNA): TGTGCCAGCAGTTTTGCCAGGGGCTACGAGCAGTACGTC. This codes for CASSFARGYEQYV. The gene calls are TRBV28 and TRBJ2-7; a possible D gene is TRBD1 (6 bases). The germline V gene has CDR1 MDHEN and CDR2 SYDVKM. The V end lost 3 bases, the J end lost 3 bases, and 9 bases lay between the germline ends. This CDR3 has 13 residues.

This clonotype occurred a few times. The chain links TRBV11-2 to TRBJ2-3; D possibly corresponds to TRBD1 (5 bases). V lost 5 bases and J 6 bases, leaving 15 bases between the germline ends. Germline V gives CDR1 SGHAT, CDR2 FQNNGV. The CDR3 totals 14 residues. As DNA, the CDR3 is TGTGCCAGCAGCCCAATAGGGGTAAGGGATACGCAGTATTTT. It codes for CASSPIGVRDTQYF.

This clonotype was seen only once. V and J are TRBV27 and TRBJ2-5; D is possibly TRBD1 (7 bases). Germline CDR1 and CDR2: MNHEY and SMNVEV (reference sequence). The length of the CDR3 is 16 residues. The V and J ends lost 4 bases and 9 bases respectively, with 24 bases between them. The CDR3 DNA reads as TGTGCCAGCAGTTCTGCGGGACAGCCTTTGAGGGGGGCCCAGTACTTC. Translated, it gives CASSSAGQPLRGAQYF.

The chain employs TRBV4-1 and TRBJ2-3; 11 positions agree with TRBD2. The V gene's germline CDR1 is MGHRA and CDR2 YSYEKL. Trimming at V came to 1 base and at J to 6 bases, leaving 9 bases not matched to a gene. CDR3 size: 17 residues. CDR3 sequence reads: CASSQGLLAGDGDTQYF. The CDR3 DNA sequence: TGCGCCAGCAGCCAAGGTCTACTAGCGGGGGACGGGGATACGCAGTATTTT.

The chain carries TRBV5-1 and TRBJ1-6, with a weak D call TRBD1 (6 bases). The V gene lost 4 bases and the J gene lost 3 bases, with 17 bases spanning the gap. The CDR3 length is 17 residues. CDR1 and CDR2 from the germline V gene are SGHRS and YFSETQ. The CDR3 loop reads CASSPRPGQIYNSPLHF. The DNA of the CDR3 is TGCGCCAGCAGCCCACGACCCGGACAGATCTATAATTCACCCCTCCACTTT.